This T cell receptor beta chain was sequenced for a study of cytomegalovirus exposure and HLA in healthy donors. The wider study: Tens of millions of unique TCRs from HLA-typed donors made up an early data release.

On this clone: Its antigen is undetermined.

Study observations and caveats: More than 15,000 TCR beta sequences were associated with HLA alleles at 0.05 false discovery rate in a later analysis. Clonal expansion was found to be greater in HLA-associated TCR beta chains than in equally common others in a later analysis.

V lost 5 bases to trimming and J lost 9 bases; unmatched junction nucleotides: 4. Germline V gives CDR1 MNHEY, CDR2 SMNVEV (reference sequence). This CDR3 has 12 residues. The PCR made use of 60 Vbeta and 13 Jbeta primers. Only in-frame clones appear in the TCRdb table, and some are missing; sequencing was by immunoSEQ multiplex PCR. This table holds 150,000 or so clones, roughly 68% found once. This clonotype was sampled from a man aged 25 to 45 in good health and CMV-seropositive. The V and J genes are TRBV27 and TRBJ2-1; 7 bases match TRBD1. The sample taken for sequencing was PBMCs. CDR3 DNA sequence: TGTGCCAGCAGTCACAGGGGCACTGAGCAGTTCTTC. This codes for CASSHRGTEQFF.